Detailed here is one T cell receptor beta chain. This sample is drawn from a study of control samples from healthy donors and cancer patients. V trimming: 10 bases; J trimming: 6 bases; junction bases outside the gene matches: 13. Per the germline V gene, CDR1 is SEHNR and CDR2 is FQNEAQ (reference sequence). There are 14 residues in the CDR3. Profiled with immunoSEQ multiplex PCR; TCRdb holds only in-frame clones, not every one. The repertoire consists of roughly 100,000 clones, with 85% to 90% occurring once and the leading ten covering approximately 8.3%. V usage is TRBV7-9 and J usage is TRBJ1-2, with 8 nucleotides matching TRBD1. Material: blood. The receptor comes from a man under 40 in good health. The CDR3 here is CAIVTGQGRHGYTF. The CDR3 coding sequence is TGTGCCATCGTAACCGGACAGGGACGGCATGGCTACACCTTC. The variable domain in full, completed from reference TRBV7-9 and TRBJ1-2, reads DTGVSQNPRHKITKRGQNVTFRCDPISEHNRLYWYRQTLGQGPEFLTYFQNEAQLEKSRLLSDRFSAERPKGSFSTLEIQRTEQGDSAMYLCAIVTGQGRHGYTFGSGTRLTVV.